This T cell receptor beta chain was retrieved from a study of T-cell memory formation after mild COVID-19. Whole-study findings and limits: The study found contracting CD4+ clones mainly in CM and EM and contracting CD8+ clones in EMRA.

The V and J ends lost 6 bases and 4 bases, in that order; junction bases with no gene match: 15. Germline-derived CDR1 and CDR2 are LGHNA and YSLEER. This CDR3 is built from 17 residues. TCRdb called the 5' RACE reads again in MiXCR, with one record for every CDR3 protein. Among 150,000 or so distinct CDR3 sequences, roughly 14% were seen once, and the ten largest hold 11% to 15%. This clonotype was seen a handful of times. Antigen specificity is unknown. The origin of this receptor is an adult woman who had mild COVID-19 (a few samples of this study predate the infection). Cell type and time point are not known. The sequencing sample was made of PBMCs or a T cell subset sorted from them (not recorded which). The V and J genes are TRBV4-3 and TRBJ2-5, with 9 positions matching TRBD2. The CDR3 DNA follows: TGCGCCAGCAGTATGGGTAGCGGGAGATATGAGGGAGAGACCCAGTACTTC. Amino acids: CASSMGSGRYEGETQYF.